These T cell receptor beta chains were read from a single sample in a study of shared clonotypes between healthy human individuals. Sequenced by immunoSEQ multiplex PCR; TCRdb stores in-frame clones only, minus some. The sample holds roughly 530,000 clones, approximately 95% seen once. The sequenced sample consisted of naive CD4+ T cells sorted from blood. These TCRs come from a woman aged 30 to 39 in good health. Both conserved end residues are part of each CDR3. The order of the fields is clone size, V gene, D gene, J gene, CDR3 protein, CDR3 DNA. A D gene is named only where the DNA matches it firmly. Size is stated for part of the rows, as once, few or many counts, or as a class when the clone is expanded.

few	TRBV5-1	NA	TRBJ2-7	CASSLDGYEQYF	TGCGCCAGCAGCTTGGACGGCTACGAGCAGTACTTC
NA	TRBV27	NA	TRBJ1-5	CASSPRVGEPQHF	TGTGCCAGCAGTCCCAGGGTGGGGGAGCCCCAGCATTTT
once	TRBV5-1	TRBD2	TRBJ2-1	CASSLSGRESGEQFF	TGCGCCAGCAGCTTGTCTGGGCGGGAGTCCGGTGAGCAGTTCTTC
NA	TRBV6-6	NA	TRBJ2-7	CASSTRTDDEQYF	TGTGCCAGCAGTACCAGGACGGACGACGAGCAGTACTTC
NA	TRBV19	NA	TRBJ2-4	CASSIAGTSKNIQYF	TGTGCCAGTAGTATTGCCGGGACGTCCAAAAACATTCAGTACTTC
NA	TRBV4-3	NA	TRBJ2-7	CASSQEPGRADTPYEQYF	TGCGCCAGCAGCCAAGAACCGGGCCGGGCGGACACCCCCTACGAGCAGTACTTC
NA	TRBV19	NA	TRBJ1-4	CASSITGPTEKLFF	TGTGCCAGTAGCATTACGGGCCCAACCGAAAAACTGTTTTTT
NA	TRBV9	NA	TRBJ2-1	CASSVVGAFGEQFF	TGTGCCAGCAGCGTAGTAGGGGCGTTCGGAGAGCAGTTCTTC
NA	TRBV5-1	TRBD1	TRBJ1-1	CASRRQGQNTEAFF	TGCGCCAGCAGAAGACAGGGACAGAACACTGAAGCTTTCTTT
NA	TRBV19	TRBD1	TRBJ1-2	CASSIGQGPYGYTF	TGTGCCAGTAGTATAGGACAGGGACCCTATGGCTACACCTTC
NA	TRBV6-4	TRBD2	TRBJ2-7	CASRLAGAYEQYF	TGTGCCAGCCGCTTAGCGGGAGCCTACGAGCAGTACTTC
few	TRBV19	TRBD1	TRBJ1-3	CASRRTGSGNTIYF	TGTGCCAGCAGAAGGACAGGGTCTGGAAACACCATATATTTT
NA	TRBV11-2	NA	TRBJ2-7	CASSPGSTWGEQYF	TGTGCCAGCAGCCCCGGGTCGACTTGGGGGGAGCAGTACTTC
NA	TRBV27	NA	TRBJ2-2	CASSSPTRAGNTGELFF	TGTGCCAGCAGTTCCCCCACCCGGGCGGGGAACACCGGGGAGCTGTTTTTT
NA	TRBV28	TRBD1	TRBJ1-5	CASSPGQRYQPQHF	TGTGCCAGCAGCCCGGGACAGCGCTATCAGCCCCAGCATTTT
NA	TRBV25-1	TRBD1	TRBJ1-1	CASSITGEETEAFF	TGTGCCAGCAGCATAACAGGGGAGGAAACTGAAGCTTTCTTT
NA	TRBV7-8	NA	TRBJ1-3	CASSPSRATGRIGNTIYF	TGTGCCAGCAGCCCCAGCCGAGCTACAGGGCGTATAGGAAACACCATATATTTT
NA	TRBV5-6	TRBD1	TRBJ2-6	CASSRGRFMGANVLTF	TGTGCCAGCAGCAGGGGGCGGTTCATGGGGGCCAACGTCCTGACTTTC
NA	TRBV6-5	NA	TRBJ2-3	CASSYGPPYTDTQYF	TGTGCCAGCAGTTATGGTCCGCCTTACACAGATACGCAGTATTTT
few	TRBV2	NA	TRBJ2-7	CASTLLFESYEQYF	TGTGCCAGCACCCTACTTTTCGAGTCCTACGAGCAGTACTTC
once	TRBV28	NA	TRBJ1-2	CASSLGQSNYGYTF	TGTGCCAGCAGTCTCGGACAGTCTAACTATGGCTACACCTTC
NA	TRBV5-6	TRBD1	TRBJ1-1	CASSHNQGAWTEAFF	TGTGCCAGCAGCCATAACCAGGGGGCATGGACTGAAGCTTTCTTT
NA	TRBV29-1	TRBD1	TRBJ2-2	CSAGQGAGELFF	TGCAGCGCAGGACAGGGAGCCGGGGAGCTGTTTTTT
NA	TRBV29-1	NA	TRBJ2-7	CSVAGGGPYEQYF	TGCAGCGTTGCGGGAGGGGGCCCCTACGAGCAGTACTTC
NA	TRBV18	NA	TRBJ2-6	CASSPPGDLRANVLTF	TGTGCCAGCTCACCCCCGGGGGACCTCAGGGCCAACGTCCTGACTTTC
NA	TRBV6-6	TRBD1	TRBJ1-1	CASSYSGTGGSAFF	TGTGCCAGCAGTTACTCCGGGACAGGGGGTAGCGCTTTCTTT
NA	TRBV18	NA	TRBJ2-2	CASSPERGTGELFF	TGTGCCAGCTCACCAGAAAGGGGTACCGGGGAGCTGTTTTTT
NA	TRBV5-1	TRBD2	TRBJ2-7	CASSLTSGRDYEQYF	TGCGCCAGCAGCTTGACTAGCGGGAGGGACTACGAGCAGTACTTC
NA	TRBV28	NA	TRBJ1-5	CASSLRRDLLQPQHF	TGTGCCAGCAGTTTACGCAGGGACCTGCTACAGCCCCAGCATTTT
NA	TRBV9	TRBD1	TRBJ1-1	CASSVGTGTNTEAFF	TGTGCCAGCAGCGTAGGGACAGGAACGAACACTGAAGCTTTCTTT
NA	TRBV7-3	TRBD2	TRBJ2-2	CASSRSREVSGELFF	TGTGCCAGCAGCCGGAGTCGGGAGGTCTCCGGGGAGCTGTTTTTT
NA	TRBV7-8	TRBD2	TRBJ2-2	CASSSPRTSGSRTGELFF	TGTGCCAGCAGCTCACCCCGTACTAGCGGGAGCAGGACCGGGGAGCTGTTTTTT
NA	TRBV28	TRBD2	TRBJ2-3	CASSLGLAGGTDTQYF	TGTGCCAGCAGTTTGGGACTAGCGGGAGGGACGGATACGCAGTATTTT
NA	TRBV5-1	NA	TRBJ2-7	CASSPPGTYEQYF	TGCGCCAGCAGCCCACCAGGAACCTACGAGCAGTACTTC
NA	TRBV25-1	NA	TRBJ1-3	CASWDGPGNTIYF	TGTGCCAGCTGGGACGGCCCTGGAAACACCATATATTTT
NA	TRBV19	NA	TRBJ2-5	CASSIEGESVYQETQYF	TGTGCCAGTAGTATTGAGGGAGAGTCGGTGTACCAAGAGACCCAGTACTTC
NA	TRBV20-1	NA	TRBJ2-1	CSARLYEQFF	TGCAGTGCTAGACTCTACGAGCAGTTCTTC
NA	TRBV7-9	NA	TRBJ1-5	CASSSDRGSNQPQHF	TGTGCCAGCAGCTCCGATCGGGGTTCCAATCAGCCCCAGCATTTT
NA	TRBV1	NA	TRBJ2-3	CTSSHLLAGVTDTQYF	TGCACCAGCAGCCACCTACTAGCGGGAGTAACAGATACGCAGTATTTT
NA	TRBV5-8	TRBD2	TRBJ2-5	CASSSGGGKAGGRETQYF	TGTGCCAGCAGCTCGGGCGGGGGTAAAGCGGGAGGGCGAGAGACCCAGTACTTC
once	TRBV29-1	TRBD1	TRBJ2-5	CSVKSGQGETQYF	TGCAGCGTTAAGTCCGGACAGGGAGAGACCCAGTACTTC
NA	TRBV6-5	NA	TRBJ1-5	CASRGGWNQPQHF	TGTGCCAGCAGGGGGGGGTGGAATCAGCCCCAGCATTTT
once	TRBV9	TRBD2	TRBJ2-1	CASSLRLAGEYEQFF	TGTGCCAGCAGCCTCCGACTAGCGGGAGAGTATGAGCAGTTCTTC
NA	TRBV29-1	TRBD1	TRBJ2-7	CSVRTGGRSGRSGEQYF	TGCAGCGTTCGGACAGGGGGCAGAAGCGGGAGATCCGGCGAGCAGTACTTC
NA	TRBV21-1	NA	TRBJ2-7	CASSKDLERECEQYF	TGTGCCAGCAGCAAAGATTTGGAGCGGGAGTGCGAGCAGTACTTC
NA	TRBV30	NA	TRBJ1-2	CAWTLWRIFNYGYTF	TGTGCCTGGACCCTCTGGCGGATTTTTAACTATGGCTACACCTTC
NA	TRBV28	TRBD2	TRBJ2-1	CASRTSGRGYNEQFF	TGTGCCAGCAGGACTAGCGGGAGAGGCTACAATGAGCAGTTCTTC
NA	TRBV4-1	TRBD2	TRBJ2-1	CASGRGESYNEQFF	TGCGCCAGCGGCCGGGGGGAGTCCTACAATGAGCAGTTCTTC
NA	TRBV16	NA	TRBJ1-3	CASSPNSGNTIYF	TGTGCCAGCAGCCCCAACTCTGGAAACACCATATATTTT
NA	TRBV6-5	NA	TRBJ1-1	CASSSKTGGYTEAFF	TGTGCCAGCAGCTCAAAGACAGGCGGGTATACTGAAGCTTTCTTT